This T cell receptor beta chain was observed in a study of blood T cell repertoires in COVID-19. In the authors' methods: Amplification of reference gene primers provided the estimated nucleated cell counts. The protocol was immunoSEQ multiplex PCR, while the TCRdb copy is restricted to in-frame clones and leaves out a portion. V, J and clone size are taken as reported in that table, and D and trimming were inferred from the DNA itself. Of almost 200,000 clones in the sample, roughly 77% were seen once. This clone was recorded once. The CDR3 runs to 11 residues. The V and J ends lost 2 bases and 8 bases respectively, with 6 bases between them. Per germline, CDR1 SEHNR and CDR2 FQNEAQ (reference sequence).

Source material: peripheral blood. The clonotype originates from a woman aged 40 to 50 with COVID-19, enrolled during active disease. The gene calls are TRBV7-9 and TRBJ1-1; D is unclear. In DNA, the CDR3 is TGTGCCAGCAGCTTACCCGTAGAAGCTTTCTTT. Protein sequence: CASSLPVEAFF.